This passage covers 9 T cell receptor beta chains from one sample sequenced in a study of tumor-infiltrating lymphocytes in glioblastoma multiforme. TCRB libraries came from RNA via three nested multiplex PCR rounds. TCRdb reprocessed the multiplex PCR reads via MiXCR and lists one record per CDR3 protein. The repertoire holds about 12,000 distinct CDR3 sequences, almost 65% seen once, with around 30% in the top ten. Material: brain tumor tissue. The receptors originated from a male donor with glioblastoma.

The sample holds many counts of this clonotype. The V gene is TRBV11-2, the J gene TRBJ2-2, with D perhaps TRBD1 or TRBD2 (5 bases each). From germline, CDR1 is SGHAT and CDR2 FQNNGV. Trimming cost V 5 bases and J 3 bases, with 13 bases left between them. CDR3 length: 15 residues. CDR3 region: CASSLTPGHTGELFF. CDR3 nucleotides: TGTGCCAGCAGCCTAACCCCGGGGCACACCGGGGAGCTGTTTTTT.

The sample holds many counts of this clonotype. This chain connects TRBV11-1 to TRBJ2-3, with a weak D call TRBD2 (6 bases). The germline V gene has CDR1 SGHAT and CDR2 FQDESV (reference sequence). V was trimmed by 4 bases and J by 4 bases, leaving 18 bases between them. This CDR3 comprises 16 residues. DNA of the CDR3: TGTGCCAGCAGCTCGTTTGGTGGAGGGGTCTCAGATACGCAGTATTTT. This gives the protein CASSSFGGGVSDTQYF.

This clonotype was seen a single time. At one end, the junction sequence differs from germline, possibly due to a read error. The chain couples TRBV4-1 to TRBJ2-5; TRBD2 is a possible D gene (5 bases). Germline V gives CDR1 MGHRA, CDR2 YSYEKL. The CDR3 extends over 14 amino acids. The DNA of the CDR3 is TGCGCCAGCAGCCCCTCGGAGCGGCAAGAGACCCACTACTTC. This encodes CASSPSERQETHYF.

A note on this clonotype: The conserved phenylalanine or tryptophan normally closing the CDR3 is absent here, so this likely arose from a read error. The CDR3 nucleotides are TGTGCCAGCGGCTTAGTAGGATCAGGGGTTCGAGATACGCAGTATTTG. Translated: CASGLVGSGVRDTQYL. The V call is TRBV11-2, the J call TRBJ2-3; weak D call: TRBD1 (6 bases). Germline loops: CDR1 SGHAT, CDR2 FQNNGV. CDR3 length: 16 residues.

By share, this clonotype counts as medium-sized (0.01 to 0.1%). The V call is TRBV14, the J call TRBJ2-7; D perhaps matches TRBD2 (5 bases). The CDR3 contains 15 residues. The germline V gene encodes CDR1 SGHDN and CDR2 FVKESK. Trimming removed 1 base from V and 3 bases from J, with 13 bases in between. The CDR3 sequence: CASSQASGTLYEQYF. The CDR3 coding sequence is TGTGCCAGCAGCCAAGCAAGCGGAACCCTCTACGAGCAGTACTTC. Looking up the rest from reference TRBV14 and TRBJ2-7 gives the full variable domain: EAGVTQFPSHSVIEKGQTVTLRCDPISGHDNLYWYRRVMGKEIKFLLHFVKESKQDESGMPNNRFLAERTGGTYSTLKVQPAELEDSGVYFCASSQASGTLYEQYFGPGTRLTVT.

Notes on this clonotype: At one boundary the junction diverges from the germline segment, which might be a read error. The rearrangement uses TRBV6-6 and TRBJ2-7; D not certain. This CDR3 is 12 amino acids long. CDR1 and CDR2 from the germline V gene are MNHNY and SVGAGI (reference sequence). As DNA, the CDR3 is TGTGCCTGCAGTTACACTTACTACGGGCAGTACTTT. Amino acid sequence: CACSYTYYGQYF.

The gene calls are TRBV4-3 and TRBJ2-1; maybe TRBD2 (6 bases). Trimming removed 4 bases at V and 10 bases at J, with 14 bases between. CDR3 length equals 13 residues. From germline, CDR1 is LGHNA and CDR2 YSLEER. Here the CDR3 reads CASSLITGDEQFF. The CDR3 DNA sequence: TGCGCCAGCAGCCTGATTACGGGAGACGAGCAGTTCTTC.

Concerning this clonotype: A read error may account for a junction end that differs from germline. V is TRBV20-1 and J is TRBJ2-3; the match to TRBD1 covers 8 bases. Germline loops: CDR1 DFQATT, CDR2 SNEGSKA (reference sequence). CDR3 length: 15 residues. Here the CDR3 DNA reads TGCAGTGCCCATCGGACAGGGACGACCCTTAATACGCGGTATTTT. Protein product: CSAHRTGTTLNTRYF.

This chain connects TRBV20-1 to TRBJ2-2; the D gene is possibly TRBD2 (5 bases). V gave up 8 bases and J gave up 7 bases, with 14 bases separating them. Germline assignment: CDR1 DFQATT and CDR2 SNEGSKA (reference sequence). This CDR3 comprises 12 residues. The DNA for the CDR3 is TGCAGTATACTAGTGGACGGCGGGGAGCTGTTTTTT. Protein sequence: CSILVDGGELFF.